This T cell receptor beta chain emerged from a study of blood T cell repertoires in COVID-19. Study-wide context: COVID-19 samples collected from the United States, Italy and Spain covered acute and convalescent phases. In each case, the material was cDNA or gDNA derived from T cells, B-cell-depleted T cells, or PBMCs.

Germline-derived CDR1 and CDR2 are SNHLY and FYNNEI. J lost 0 bases, V lost 7 bases, and 5 bases had no gene match. The CDR3 covers 14 residues. This clone showed up just a few times. Original processing methods: Using reference gene primer amplification, nucleated cell counts were estimated. The repertoire was sequenced with immunoSEQ multiplex PCR; TCRdb's copy has only in-frame clones and lacks some. V, J and clone size reflect that table, while D and trimming were determined from the DNA. The sample holds about 170,000 clones, around 87% seen once. This receptor was taken from a woman aged 80 or over with COVID-19, enrolled during active disease. Specimen: peripheral blood. The J gene is TRBJ2-7, the V gene TRBV2, with 8 bases matching TRBD1. The CDR3 nucleotides read TGTGCCAGCAAACTAACAGGGGGCTCCTACGAGCAGTACTTC. This sequence encodes CASKLTGGSYEQYF.